The 26 T cell receptor beta chains reported below all come from one sample, sequenced in a study of T cell responses to AZD1222 COVID-19 vaccine. TCRdb's copy holds only in-frame clones and misses some; the assay was immunoSEQ multiplex PCR. The sample contains under 80,000 clones, about 85% of which appear only once. The source material was peripheral blood, sampled on day 0 of AZD1222 vaccination. Receptor source: an adult in good health.

The rearrangement joins TRBV7-3 to TRBJ2-4; 7 bases line up with TRBD1. CDR1 and CDR2 from the germline V gene are SGHTA and FQGTGA. The ends lost 4 bases at V and 1 base at J; junction bases unmatched: 7. CDR3 size: 16 residues. CDR3 in amino acids: CASSSNRGLAKNIQYF. CDR3 bases: TGTGCCAGCAGCTCTAACAGGGGTCTTGCCAAAAACATTCAGTACTTC.

On this clone: At one boundary the junction diverges from the germline segment, which might be a read error. This sequence joins TRBV27 and TRBJ2-5; D may correspond to TRBD1 or TRBD2 (6 bases each). The germline gives CDR1 MNHEY, CDR2 SMNVEV (reference sequence). The CDR3 has 15 amino acids. The CDR3 DNA reads as TGTGCCAGCAGATTCCACGGGGGCGACCATGAGACCCAGTACTTC. Its translation: CASRFHGGDHETQYF.

The rearrangement links TRBV4-3 to TRBJ2-2; D possibly corresponds to TRBD2 (7 bases). The germline V and J ends were trimmed by 0 bases and 4 bases, with 12 bases remaining between them. The CDR3 loop spans 16 amino acids. Germline values: CDR1 LGHNA, CDR2 YSLEER. DNA for the CDR3: TGCGCCAGCAGCCAAGATCTCGGGGGGCGCACCGGGGAGCTGTTTTTT. It translates to CASSQDLGGRTGELFF.

The V gene is TRBV12-3 or TRBV12-4, the J gene TRBJ2-1; D gene ambiguous. The length of the CDR3 is 12 residues. V was clipped by 7 bases and J by 8 bases, with 12 bases between them. CDR3 DNA sequence: TGTGCCAGCACCATTTACTGGGATGAGCAGTTCTTC. This codes for CASTIYWDEQFF.

The J gene is TRBJ2-7, the V gene TRBV7-3; perhaps D is TRBD1 or TRBD2 (5 bases each). The germline gives CDR1 SGHTA, CDR2 FQGTGA. The CDR3 consists of 14 residues. Trimming took 3 bases from V and 5 from J, leaving 14 bases between them. The CDR3 reads CASSFRDGGDEQYF. CDR3 DNA: TGTGCCAGCAGCTTCCGGGACGGTGGTGACGAGCAGTACTTC.

The gene calls are TRBV27 and TRBJ1-2; 9 positions match TRBD1. J lost 0 bases, V lost 7 bases, and 6 bases had no gene match. The CDR3 extends over 15 amino acids. Germline V CDR1 and CDR2: MNHEY, SMNVEV (reference sequence). CDR3 residues: CASTETGGSNYGYTF. The CDR3 nucleotides read TGTGCCAGCACCGAAACAGGGGGCTCTAACTATGGCTACACCTTC.

In this sample, this clone turned up a few times. This chain connects TRBV6-6 to TRBJ1-6; 8 bases agree with TRBD1. This CDR3 has 17 residues. V was pared by 5 bases and J by 6 bases, with 12 bases of the junction left unmatched. Germline V gene data show CDR1 as MNHNY and CDR2 as SVGAGI (reference sequence). DNA for the CDR3: TGTGCCAGCAGTCGACCCCAGGGGGCGCGTGGTAATTCACCCCTCCACTTT. It translates to CASSRPQGARGNSPLHF.

The chain recombines TRBV27 with TRBJ1-5; D gene ambiguous. The CDR3 is 13 residues long. Germline-derived CDR1 and CDR2 are MNHEY and SMNVEV (reference sequence). Trimming took 0 bases from V and 6 from J, leaving 6 bases between them. CDR3 loop: CASSLSGVQPQHF. The CDR3 coding sequence is TGTGCCAGCAGTTTATCTGGGGTTCAGCCCCAGCATTTT.

The V call is TRBV24-1, the J call TRBJ2-3; 10 bases line up with TRBD2. The V and J ends lost 4 bases and 0 bases, in that order; junction bases with no gene match: 3. Per germline, CDR1 KGHDR and CDR2 SFDVKD. The CDR3 runs 16 residues. As DNA, the CDR3 is TGTGCCACCAGTGAAGCGGGAGGGCTCAGCACAGATACGCAGTATTTT. Translated: CATSEAGGLSTDTQYF.

This clone was recorded once. The J gene is TRBJ2-3, the V gene TRBV19; 7 positions agree with TRBD1. Germline values: CDR1 LNHDA, CDR2 SQIVND (reference sequence). The CDR3 has 15 residues. The J segment lost 0 bases and the V segment lost 3 bases, leaving 3 bases of the junction unmatched. The CDR3 region has the DNA TGTGCCAGTAGTATCGTGGACAGGAGCACAGATACGCAGTATTTT. Residues: CASSIVDRSTDTQYF.

The J gene is TRBJ1-6, the V gene TRBV5-1; the D gene is possibly TRBD1 (5 bases). This CDR3 comprises 17 residues. Germline assignment: CDR1 SGHRS and CDR2 YFSETQ. Trimming cost V 3 bases and J 0 bases, with 13 bases left between them. CDR3 nucleotides: TGCGCCAGCAGCTCGGACCCAGGGAGCTCCTATAATTCACCCCTCCACTTT. This encodes CASSSDPGSSYNSPLHF.

The rearrangement uses TRBV7-3 and TRBJ2-3, with TRBD2 matching over 8 bases. Germline CDR1 SGHTA, CDR2 FQGTGA. Trimming removed 0 bases from V and 0 bases from J; junction bases left unmatched: 8. There are 18 residues in the CDR3. The CDR3 protein is CASSLTLGASGSTDTQYF. In DNA, the CDR3 is TGTGCCAGCAGCTTAACATTGGGTGCTAGCGGGAGCACAGATACGCAGTATTTT.

The chain is built from TRBV7-2 and TRBJ2-7; 10 nucleotides match TRBD2. This CDR3 spans 15 amino acids. With V trimmed by 0 bases and J by 5 bases, 4 bases remained unmatched. In germline, CDR1 is SGHTA, CDR2 FQGNSA. Here the CDR3 DNA reads TGTGCCAGCAGCTTAGCGGCTAGCGGGAGCCACGAGCAGTACTTC. It specifies CASSLAASGSHEQYF.

The CDR3 is CASSFTKPAWEAADTQYF. The CDR3 DNA follows: TGTGCCAGCAGTTTCACGAAACCCGCGTGGGAAGCGGCAGATACGCAGTATTTT. V usage is TRBV28 and J usage is TRBJ2-3, with TRBD2 as a possible D gene (5 bases). V was clipped by 3 bases and J by 4 bases, with 23 bases between them. Germline lookup yields CDR1 MDHEN and CDR2 SYDVKM. CDR3 length equals 18 residues.

The V gene is TRBV5-1, the J gene TRBJ1-6, with a weak D call TRBD1 (5 bases). Germline V gene data show CDR1 as SGHRS and CDR2 as YFSETQ. The V end lost 0 bases, the J end lost 9 bases, and 16 bases lay between the germline ends. The CDR3 length is 16 residues. CDR3 DNA sequence: TGCGCCAGCAGCTTGGTGGTGGGGCCGGGGGGTTCACCCCTCCACTTT. Protein product: CASSLVVGPGGSPLHF. Combining the CDR3 with reference TRBV5-1 and TRBJ1-6 gives the whole variable domain KAGVTQTPRYLIKTRGQQVTLSCSPISGHRSVSWYQQTPGQGLQFLFEYFSETQRNKGNFPGRFSGRQFSNSRSEMNVSTLELGDSALYLCASSLVVGPGGSPLHFGNGTRLTVT.

This chain links TRBV7-8 with TRBJ1-5, with a possible D match to TRBD1 (6 bases). The CDR3 extends over 15 amino acids. The V gene lost 1 base and the J gene lost 7 bases, with 14 bases spanning the gap. Germline-derived CDR1 and CDR2 are SGHVS and FQNEAQ. CDR3 residues: CASSLGSAGAQPQHF. The CDR3, as DNA: TGTGCCAGCAGCTTAGGTTCGGCAGGGGCCCAGCCCCAGCATTTT.

The J gene is TRBJ1-2, the V gene TRBV18; D not resolved. The CDR3 has 14 amino acids. Trimming stripped 2 bases from V and 1 base from J, with 8 bases between. Germline V gene sequence: CDR1 KGHSH, CDR2 LQKENI. CDR3 DNA: TGTGCCAGCTCACCAAGGTCGGATAACTATGGCTACACCTTC. Its protein product is CASSPRSDNYGYTF. The whole variable domain, filled in from reference TRBV18 and TRBJ1-2, reads NAGVMQNPRHLVRRRGQEARLRCSPMKGHSHVYWYRQLPEEGLKFMVYLQKENIIDESGMPKERFSAEFPKEGPSILRIQQVVRGDSAAYFCASSPRSDNYGYTFGSGTRLTVV.

The chain links TRBV9 to TRBJ2-2; 7 bases match TRBD2. The CDR3 has 16 amino acids. Germline assignment: CDR1 SGDLS and CDR2 YYNGEE. V gave up 3 bases and J gave up 0 bases; unmatched junction bases: 5. The CDR3 is CASSGTSGTNTGELFF. The CDR3 DNA sequence: TGTGCCAGCAGCGGGACCAGCGGGACGAACACCGGGGAGCTGTTTTTT.

The gene calls are TRBV30 and TRBJ1-4; D not certain. The germline CDR1 and CDR2 sequences are GTSNPN and SVGIG (reference sequence). CDR3 length: 14 amino acids. The germline V and J ends were trimmed by 1 base and 10 bases, with 16 bases remaining between them. Here the CDR3 DNA reads TGTGCCTGGAGTGAGGTGCGGAGGTTCGGAAAACTGTTTTTT. It yields the protein CAWSEVRRFGKLFF.

A single count supports this clone. This chain joins TRBV5-6 and TRBJ1-5, with D possibly being TRBD1 (5 bases). V was clipped by 4 bases and J by 2 bases, with 13 bases between them. This CDR3 is built from 15 residues. Germline values: CDR1 SGHDT, CDR2 YYEEEE. CDR3 nucleotide sequence: TGTGCCAGCAGCCGAGGGGCCGAGGGCAATCAGCCCCAGCATTTT. Protein: CASSRGAEGNQPQHF. The variable domain in full, with the rest retrieved from reference TRBV5-6 and TRBJ1-5, is DAGVTQSPTHLIKTRGQQVTLRCSPKSGHDTVSWYQQALGQGPQFIFQYYEEEERQRGNFPDRFSGHQFPNYSSELNVNALLLGDSALYLCASSRGAEGNQPQHFGDGTRLSIL.

This chain uses TRBV27 with TRBJ2-3; D gene uncertain. The V and J ends lost 8 bases and 0 bases respectively, with 18 bases between them. CDR3 size: 16 residues. Germline lookup yields CDR1 MNHEY and CDR2 SMNVEV (reference sequence). Here the CDR3 DNA reads TGTGCCAGCCGTTGGGCGTCCTCCGCTAGCACAGATACGCAGTATTTT. It yields the protein CASRWASSASTDTQYF.

Note on this clone: Because the CDR3's place on the DNA is in doubt, the DNA is left out and the CDR3 is given as listed by TCRdb. The rearrangement joins TRBV2 to TRBJ1-6. The CDR3 is 14 residues long, ends included. Germline CDR1 reads SNHLY; CDR2 reads FYNNEI. This chain's CDR3 is CASSSSGVHSPLHF.

The chain has TRBV6-2 or TRBV6-3 and TRBJ1-1; 8 positions agree with TRBD1. The V segment lost 6 bases and the J segment 8 bases; nucleotides outside the gene matches: 11. The CDR3 is made up of 14 amino acids. Germline V CDR1 and CDR2: MNHEY, SVGEGT. CDR3 amino acids: CASSRRDRIIEAFF. DNA for the CDR3: TGTGCCAGCAGCCGGCGGGACAGGATCATAGAAGCTTTCTTT.

This clone was observed a handful of times. This chain links TRBV13 with TRBJ2-2, with 7 bases matching TRBD1. CDR3 length: 17 amino acids. Looked up from germline, CDR1 is PRHDT and CDR2 is FYEKMQ (reference sequence). The V and J ends lost 2 bases and 3 bases, in that order; junction bases with no gene match: 9. CDR3 loop: CASSLTRGLGDTGELFF. Written as DNA, the CDR3 is TGTGCCAGCAGCTTAACAAGGGGGCTCGGCGACACCGGGGAGCTGTTTTTT.

This clone was recorded only once. The chain carries TRBV6-5 and TRBJ2-5; D gene unclear. The germline V and J ends were trimmed by 4 bases and 5 bases, with 11 bases remaining between them. Germline assignment: CDR1 MNHEY and CDR2 SVGAGI. The CDR3 loop spans 13 amino acids. The CDR3 sequence is CASSWAFGETQYF. In DNA form, the CDR3 reads TGTGCCAGCAGTTGGGCTTTTGGGGAGACCCAGTACTTC.

V is TRBV30 and J is TRBJ2-1, with a weak D call TRBD1 (6 bases). With 2 bases removed from V and 0 bases from J, the gap between germline ends came to 17 bases. Germline V gene data show CDR1 as GTSNPN and CDR2 as SVGIG (reference sequence). The CDR3 totals 17 residues. CDR3 DNA sequence: TGTGCCTGGAGTTTAGGGGACAATTCCTTCTCCTACAATGAGCAGTTCTTC. The encoded protein is CAWSLGDNSFSYNEQFF.